A single T cell receptor (beta chain) is shown here with its context. The sample is drawn from a study of blood T cell repertoires in COVID-19. From germline, CDR1 is SNHLY and CDR2 FYNNEI. The CDR3 spans 14 residues. Trimming removed 6 bases from V and 7 bases from J; junction bases left unmatched: 5. The assay was immunoSEQ multiplex PCR, and TCRdb's table has in-frame clones only and misses some. The sample has 20,000 to 25,000 clones; about 88% are singletons. Sequencing input: peripheral blood. The sequence was obtained from a human donor in a cohort sampled during active COVID-19. The donor label of this sample is uncertain. The gene calls are TRBV2 and TRBJ1-4; TRBD1 matches 10 bases. CDR3 sequence reads: CASRVDRGLEKLFF. CDR3 DNA: TGTGCCAGCAGAGTAGACAGGGGGCTTGAAAAACTGTTTTTT.